A selection of T cell receptor beta chains follows, all from one sample in a study of blood T cell repertoires in COVID-19. Libraries were prepared by immunoSEQ multiplex PCR; TCRdb keeps only in-frame clonotypes and omits some of them. The repertoire holds about 260,000 clones, with around 89% as singletons. The sample consisted of PBMCs or T cells enriched from blood (not recorded which). The receptor source for this set is a woman aged 18-35 years who had recovered from COVID-19. Both conserved end residues are part of each CDR3. D genes are given only for firm matches. Not every row has a clone size; where given, it reads once, few, many or a size class.

TRBV2,TRBD1,.,14,TRBJ1-1,TGTGCCAGCACATTAGGACAGGGAGAGACTGAAGCTTTCTTT,CASTLGQGETEAFF
TRBV5-1,.,.,14,TRBJ1-1,TGCGCCAGCAGCTTGCTCAGCGAGCACACTGAAGCTTTCTTT,CASSLLSEHTEAFF
TRBV7-5,.,.,14,TRBJ1-1,TGTGCCAGAAGTACCGCAGGGGGCCCCGCTGAAGCTTTCTTT,CARSTAGGPAEAFF
TRBV19,TRBD1,.,15,TRBJ1-6,TGTGCCAGTAGTATTGGGACAGTCTATAATTCACCCCTCCACTTT,CASSIGTVYNSPLHF
TRBV19,.,.,11,TRBJ1-4,TGTGCCAGTAGTTTCCACAGCAAACTGTTTTTT,CASSFHSKLFF
TRBV27,.,.,14,TRBJ1-5,TGTGCCAGCAGAGGAGGGGGGGGCAATCAGCCCCAGCATTTT,CASRGGGGNQPQHF
TRBV19,.,.,14,TRBJ1-1,TGTGCCAGTAGTATGGCGGGGGGGAACACTGAAGCTTTCTTT,CASSMAGGNTEAFF
TRBV2,TRBD1,.,15,TRBJ2-1,TGTGCCAGCAGTGATGATGACAGGGGTGTTAATGAGCAGTTCTTC,CASSDDDRGVNEQFF
TRBV6-5,.,.,16,TRBJ2-7,TGTGCCAGCAGTTACCGGGGGACAGTAACTAGAAACGAGCAGTACTTC,CASSYRGTVTRNEQYF
TRBV5-1,TRBD1,.,15,TRBJ2-7,TGCGCCAGCAGCTTAGGGGGGACAGGGTCCTACGAGCAGTACTTC,CASSLGGTGSYEQYF
TRBV6-1,TRBD1,.,14,TRBJ1-1,TGTGCCAGCAGTGAAGCGCGACAGGGGACTGAAGCTTTCTTT,CASSEARQGTEAFF
TRBV7-9,.,once,15,TRBJ1-4,TGTGCCAGCAGTTATGGGGCTACAACTAATGAAAAACTGTTTTTT,CASSYGATTNEKLFF
TRBV7-8,.,.,14,TRBJ1-6,TGTGCCAGCAGCCCCGACAGGAAGGGGTCACCCCTCCACTTT,CASSPDRKGSPLHF
TRBV2,.,once,13,TRBJ2-1,TGTGCCAGCAGTGTCCTAGTTTACAATGAGCAGTTCTTC,CASSVLVYNEQFF
TRBV18,.,once,14,TRBJ1-3,TGTGCCAGCTCACCACCTTCCCAGTCAAACACCATATATTTT,CASSPPSQSNTIYF
TRBV5-1,.,.,14,TRBJ1-1,TGCGCCAGCAGCTTTCGAGGTCCCGGGACTGAAGCTTTCTTT,CASSFRGPGTEAFF
TRBV18,TRBD1,.,15,TRBJ1-2,TGTGCCAGCTCACCACGGGACAGGGGTAGATATGGCTACACCTTC,CASSPRDRGRYGYTF
TRBV15,.,few,15,TRBJ2-1,TGTGCCACCAGCCCCCCTAGCTCCCGCCGAGGTGAGCAGTTCTTC,CATSPPSSRRGEQFF
TRBV4-1,TRBD1,few,14,TRBJ1-1,TGCGCCAGCAGCCAATCAGGACAGGGAACTGAAGCTTTCTTT,CASSQSGQGTEAFF
TRBV2,.,.,13,TRBJ2-7,TGTGCCAGCTCGGTAGGGGGACCCTACGAGCAGTACTTC,CASSVGGPYEQYF
TRBV14,.,once,13,TRBJ1-2,TGTGCCAGCAGCCGGGAGGGGGGTCGTGGCTACACCTTC,CASSREGGRGYTF
TRBV29-1,TRBD1,.,13,TRBJ1-2,TGCAGCTGCGGAACAGGGGGCTACTATGGCTACACCTTC,CSCGTGGYYGYTF
TRBV29-1,TRBD1,.,16,TRBJ2-3,TGCAGCCTTGTGGGCCTACAGGGGGCACGCACAGATACGCAGTATTTT,CSLVGLQGARTDTQYF
TRBV6-5,.,.,11,TRBJ2-7,TGTGCCAGCAGCCGAGGCAACGAGCAGTACTTC,CASSRGNEQYF
TRBV19,.,.,14,TRBJ1-5,TGTGCCAGTAGTATTCGCGGGGGCAATCAGCCCCAGCATTTT,CASSIRGGNQPQHF
TRBV2,TRBD1,.,15,TRBJ1-1,TGTGCCAGCAGTGAGACAGGGGGAATGAACACTGAAGCTTTCTTT,CASSETGGMNTEAFF
TRBV7-9,.,.,13,TRBJ1-2,TGTGCCAGCACAATAGGGGGGGAATATGGCTACACCTTC,CASTIGGEYGYTF
TRBV28,.,.,16,TRBJ2-7,TGTGCCAGCAGCCCCGATGGGACAACCAAATTGGGCGAGCAGTACTTC,CASSPDGTTKLGEQYF
TRBV6-5,.,.,15,TRBJ1-6,TGTGCCAGCAGAACAGGGATTAGGGGGAATTCACCCCTCCACTTT,CASRTGIRGNSPLHF
TRBV19,.,once,11,TRBJ2-3,TGTGCCAGTAGAGGAGGTCTACGCAGTTATTTT,CASRGGLRSYF
TRBV15,TRBD1,.,16,TRBJ1-4,TGTGCCACCAGCAGCCTACGGAGGGGGCGGAGTGAAAAACTGTTTTTT,CATSSLRRGRSEKLFF